The 12 T cell receptor beta chains below come from one sample, sequenced in a study of cytotoxic CD8 clonotypes in ibrutinib-treated CLL. Assay used: immunoSEQ multiplex PCR; TCRdb lists only in-frame clones, some missing. The data hold around 250,000 clones, with roughly 70% observed a single time. Sequencing used PBMCs, obtained after 24 months of ibrutinib treatment. The receptors here all came from a human donor with chronic lymphocytic leukemia.

The J gene is TRBJ2-7, the V gene TRBV28, with a possible D match to TRBD1 (6 bases). The germline V gene encodes CDR1 MDHEN and CDR2 SYDVKM. V lost 4 bases and J lost 2, with 9 bases in between. The CDR3 is 13 residues long. This chain's CDR3 is CASSSGQTYEQYF. CDR3 nucleotide sequence: TGTGCCAGCAGTTCTGGACAGACCTACGAGCAGTACTTC. The full variable domain, with the rest looked up from reference TRBV28 and TRBJ2-7, is DVKVTQSSRYLVKRTGEKVFLECVQDMDHENMFWYRQDPGLGLRLIYFSYDVKMKEKGDIPEGYSVSREKKERFSLILESASTNQTSMYLCASSSGQTYEQYFGPGTRLTVT.

This clone was counted between two and nine times. The CDR3 DNA reads TGTGCCAGCAGCCAACCCCCCGGGGAGCTGTTTTTT. This encodes CASSQPPGELFF. The rearrangement links TRBV4-2 to TRBJ2-2, with D unresolved. The V gene lost 2 bases and the J gene lost 6 bases, with 4 bases spanning the gap. The CDR3 is 12 residues long. The V gene's germline CDR1 is LGHNA and CDR2 YNFKEQ.

The chain combines TRBV5-1 with TRBJ2-4, with unresolved D. With 0 bases removed from V and 9 bases from J, the gap between germline ends came to 13 bases. CDR1 and CDR2 (germline): SGHRS, YFSETQ. CDR3 length: 14 residues. The CDR3, as DNA: TGCGCCAGCAGCTTGGGAGCCTCCTCCGGCATTCAGTACTTC. This encodes CASSLGASSGIQYF.

This chain uses TRBV6-5 with TRBJ2-5, with 10 bases fitting TRBD1. Germline V gene sequence: CDR1 MNHEY, CDR2 SVGAGI. The CDR3 sequence is 15 residues long. V shed 5 bases and J 5 bases; nucleotides not matched to a gene: 8. The CDR3 nucleotides read TGTGCCAGCAGTCAGACAGGGGGCGTCCGGGAGACCCAGTACTTC. Its protein is CASSQTGGVRETQYF.

The J gene is TRBJ2-1, the V gene TRBV19; 8 positions agree with TRBD2. J gave up 0 bases and V 4 bases, and 8 bases lay outside the gene matches. From germline, CDR1 is LNHDA and CDR2 SQIVND (reference sequence). This CDR3 is built from 17 residues. This chain's CDR3 is CASSTSGRTSSYNEQFF. As DNA, the CDR3 is TGTGCCAGTAGTACCAGCGGGAGAACGAGCTCCTACAATGAGCAGTTCTTC.

This sequence joins TRBV6-5 and TRBJ1-2, with a possible D match to TRBD1 (6 bases). From germline, CDR1 is MNHEY and CDR2 SVGAGI. Trimming pared 8 bases from V and 4 bases from J, leaving 14 bases between. This CDR3 is built from 13 residues. DNA for the CDR3: TGTGCCAGCCTCAACGGGGGGCCCTATGGCTACACCTTC. Protein product: CASLNGGPYGYTF.

This clone was seen once. The chain combines TRBV28 with TRBJ1-2; the D gene is possibly TRBD1 (5 bases). Germline CDR1 reads MDHEN; CDR2 reads SYDVKM. The CDR3 sequence is 14 residues long. The V end was cut by 10 bases, the J end by 6 bases, with 21 bases between. CDR3 protein: CAIPMRPEGDGYTF. As DNA, the CDR3 is TGTGCCATCCCGATGAGGCCAGAAGGGGATGGCTACACCTTC.

This clone was picked up a small number of times. This sample also contains other DNA sequences that code for the same CDR3. V gene TRBV6-5 combines with J gene TRBJ1-5; TRBD1 matches 8 bases. Germline-derived CDR1 and CDR2 are MNHEY and SVGAGI. With 6 bases clipped from V and 4 bases from J, the junction kept 5 bases outside the gene matches. This CDR3 spans 14 amino acids. CDR3 coding DNA: TGTGCCAGCAGAAGGACAGGGCGGAATCAGCCCCAGCATTTT. Translation: CASRRTGRNQPQHF.

This rearrangement joins TRBV18 to TRBJ2-5; D remains unclear. V lost 0 bases and J lost 7, with 6 bases in between. Looked up from germline, CDR1 is KGHSH and CDR2 is LQKENI. CDR3 size: 12 residues. CDR3 loop: CASSPPSPTQYF. The DNA of the CDR3 is TGTGCCAGCTCACCACCTTCGCCGACCCAGTACTTC.

This clone was seen only a few times. The V call is TRBV5-1, the J call TRBJ2-5, with D maybe TRBD1 (5 bases). Deletions cut 6 bases from V and 3 bases from J, with 12 bases between. The CDR3 length is 13 residues. The germline V gene encodes CDR1 SGHRS and CDR2 YFSETQ. CDR3 residues: CASMVTEEETQYF. CDR3 sequence (DNA): TGCGCCAGCATGGTGACAGAAGAAGAGACCCAGTACTTC.

The rearrangement links TRBV29-1 to TRBJ2-7; the D gene is possibly TRBD2 (6 bases). This CDR3 comprises 14 residues. The V end was cut by 1 base, the J end by 0 bases, with 10 bases between. The germline V gene has CDR1 SQVTM and CDR2 ANQGSEA. Here the CDR3 DNA reads TGCAGCGTTGAAGGGGGGGATAGCTCCTACGAGCAGTACTTC. Amino acids: CSVEGGDSSYEQYF.

The chain combines TRBV9 with TRBJ1-1; no firm D call. Looked up from germline, CDR1 is SGDLS and CDR2 is YYNGEE. This CDR3 region has 14 residues. The V gene lost 3 bases and the J gene lost 3 bases, with 12 bases spanning the gap. The CDR3 is CASSAGLAHTEAFF. In DNA form, the CDR3 reads TGTGCCAGCAGCGCCGGTTTGGCGCACACTGAAGCTTTCTTT.